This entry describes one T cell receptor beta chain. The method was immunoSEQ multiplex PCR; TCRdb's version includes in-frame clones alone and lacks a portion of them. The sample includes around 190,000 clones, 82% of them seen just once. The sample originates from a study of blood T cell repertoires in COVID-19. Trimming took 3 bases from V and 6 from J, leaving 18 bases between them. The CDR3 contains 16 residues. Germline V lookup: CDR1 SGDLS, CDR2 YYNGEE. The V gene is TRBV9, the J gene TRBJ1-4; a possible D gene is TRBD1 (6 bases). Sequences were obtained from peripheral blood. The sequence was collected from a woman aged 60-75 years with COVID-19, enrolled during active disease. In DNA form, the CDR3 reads TGTGCCAGCAGCGCCGCGTACAGGGAGGGAGATGAAAAACTGTTTTTT. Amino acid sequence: CASSAAYREGDEKLFF.